These 8 T cell receptor beta chains came from one sample sequenced in a study of blood T cell repertoires in COVID-19. The protocol was immunoSEQ multiplex PCR, while the TCRdb copy is restricted to in-frame clones and leaves out a portion. The table shows tens of thousands of clones, with around 80% occurring only once. Specimen: peripheral blood. These receptors all stem from a human donor in a cohort sampled during active COVID-19.

CDR3 sequence reads: CASSGGQGWRNEQFF. The CDR3 region has the DNA TGTGCCAGCAGCGGGGGACAGGGATGGAGGAATGAGCAGTTCTTC. The rearrangement uses TRBV7-2 and TRBJ2-1, with TRBD1 matching 9 bases. Germline values: CDR1 SGHTA, CDR2 FQGNSA. With V trimmed by 5 bases and J by 7 bases, 9 bases remained unmatched. The CDR3 runs 15 residues.

V usage is TRBV6-5 and J usage is TRBJ1-1, with a tentative D call TRBD1 (6 bases). Germline V CDR1 and CDR2: MNHEY, SVGAGI. This CDR3 contains 12 residues. Trimming took 11 bases from V and 6 from J, leaving 16 bases between them. CDR3 loop: CAVDSGVSEAFF. The CDR3, as DNA: TGTGCCGTGGACTCAGGGGTCTCTGAAGCTTTCTTT.

V and J are TRBV19 and TRBJ2-5; 9 positions match TRBD1. Per the germline V gene, CDR1 is LNHDA and CDR2 is SQIVND (reference sequence). V lost 5 bases, J lost 4 bases, and 8 bases stayed unmatched. This CDR3 region has 15 residues. CDR3 DNA sequence: TGTGCCAGTAGTCCACAGGGGGCCGAAGGAGAGACCCAGTACTTC. It is translated as CASSPQGAEGETQYF.

The genes are TRBV9 and TRBJ2-1, with 9 bases lining up with TRBD2. The CDR3 is made up of 18 amino acids. Germline V gene sequence: CDR1 SGDLS, CDR2 YYNGEE. V lost 0 bases, J lost 5 bases, and 12 bases stayed unmatched. CDR3 coding DNA: TGTGCCAGCAGCGTAGGCCATTTGCGGGGGGGCCCCAACAATGAGCAGTTCTTC. It is translated as CASSVGHLRGGPNNEQFF.

The chain uses TRBV6-5 and TRBJ1-3, with unresolved D. Trimming left V 9 bases short and J 8 bases short, with 17 bases between. Per germline, CDR1 MNHEY and CDR2 SVGAGI. The CDR3 runs to 13 residues. CDR3: CASSAPGKDTIYF. The DNA of the CDR3 is TGTGCCAGTTCAGCCCCGGGGAAGGACACCATATATTTT.

In DNA form, the CDR3 reads TGTGCCCGGATCATCTTGGACAGGGGCTTCTCTGGGGCCAACGTCCTGACTTTC. This gives the protein CARIILDRGFSGANVLTF. The V call is TRBV27, the J call TRBJ2-6; 9 bases map to TRBD1. The CDR3 extends over 18 amino acids. Losses at the gene ends were 11 bases for V and 0 bases for J; bases not matched to a gene: 14. Germline loops: CDR1 MNHEY, CDR2 SMNVEV (reference sequence).

This chain uses TRBV27 with TRBJ2-3, with D perhaps matching TRBD2 (6 bases). Germline lookup yields CDR1 MNHEY and CDR2 SMNVEV (reference sequence). V shed 8 bases and J shed 4 bases, with 22 bases lying between them. The CDR3 totals 16 residues. The CDR3: CASSLNAGGVADTQYF. CDR3 coding DNA: TGTGCCAGCTCTTTGAATGCAGGAGGGGTGGCAGATACGCAGTATTTT.

The genes are TRBV11-2 and TRBJ1-5; 8 bases agree with TRBD1. In germline, CDR1 is SGHAT, CDR2 FQNNGV. The CDR3 totals 18 residues. J lost 6 bases, V lost 4 bases, and 17 bases had no gene match. Written as DNA, the CDR3 is TGTGCCAGCAGCTCGGGATTGACCGGGACAGGTTTAATTCAGCCCCAGCATTTT. Protein product: CASSSGLTGTGLIQPQHF. Based on the CDR3 plus reference TRBV11-2 and TRBJ1-5, the full variable domain is EAGVAQSPRYKIIEKRQSVAFWCNPISGHATLYWYQQILGQGPKLLIQFQNNGVVDDSQLPKDRFSAERLKGVDSTLKIQPAKLEDSAVYLCASSSGLTGTGLIQPQHFGDGTRLSIL.